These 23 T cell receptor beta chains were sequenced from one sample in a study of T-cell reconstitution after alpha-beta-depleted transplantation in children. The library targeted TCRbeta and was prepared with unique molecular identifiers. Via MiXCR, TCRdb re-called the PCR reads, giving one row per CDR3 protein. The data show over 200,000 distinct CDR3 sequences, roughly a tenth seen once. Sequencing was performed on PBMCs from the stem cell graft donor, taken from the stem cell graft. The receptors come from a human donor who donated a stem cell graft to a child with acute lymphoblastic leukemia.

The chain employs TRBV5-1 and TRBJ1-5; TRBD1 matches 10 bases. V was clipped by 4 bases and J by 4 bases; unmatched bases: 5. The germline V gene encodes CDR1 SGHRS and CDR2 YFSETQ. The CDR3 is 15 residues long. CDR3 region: CASSAGTGENQPQHF. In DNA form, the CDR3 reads TGCGCCAGCAGCGCCGGGACAGGGGAGAATCAGCCCCAGCATTTT.

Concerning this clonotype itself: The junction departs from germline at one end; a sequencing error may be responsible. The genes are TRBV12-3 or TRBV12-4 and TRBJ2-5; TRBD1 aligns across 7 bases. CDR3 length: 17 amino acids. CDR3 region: CTSRPHMVAGGQETQYF. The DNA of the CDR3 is TGTACCAGCAGGCCCCATATGGTTGCAGGGGGACAAGAGACCCAGTACTTC.

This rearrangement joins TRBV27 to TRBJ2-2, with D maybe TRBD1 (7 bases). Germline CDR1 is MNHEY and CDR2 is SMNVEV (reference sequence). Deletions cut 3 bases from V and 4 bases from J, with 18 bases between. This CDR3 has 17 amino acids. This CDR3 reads CASSLYGGGAATGELFF. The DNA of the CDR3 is TGTGCCAGCAGTTTGTACGGAGGGGGCGCGGCCACCGGGGAGCTGTTTTTT.

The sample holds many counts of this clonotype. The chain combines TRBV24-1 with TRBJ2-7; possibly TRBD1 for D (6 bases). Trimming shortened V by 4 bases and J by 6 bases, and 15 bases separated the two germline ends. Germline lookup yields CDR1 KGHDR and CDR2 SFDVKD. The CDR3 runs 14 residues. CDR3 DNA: TGTGCCACCAGTGACCCAAAGACAGGATCCGAGCAGTACTTC. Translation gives CATSDPKTGSEQYF.

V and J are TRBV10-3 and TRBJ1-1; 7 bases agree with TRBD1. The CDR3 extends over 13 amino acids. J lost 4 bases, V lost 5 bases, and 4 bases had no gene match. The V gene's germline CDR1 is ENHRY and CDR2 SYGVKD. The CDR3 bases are TGTGCCATCAGTTATCAGGGGGTCACTGAAGCTTTCTTT. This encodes CAISYQGVTEAFF.

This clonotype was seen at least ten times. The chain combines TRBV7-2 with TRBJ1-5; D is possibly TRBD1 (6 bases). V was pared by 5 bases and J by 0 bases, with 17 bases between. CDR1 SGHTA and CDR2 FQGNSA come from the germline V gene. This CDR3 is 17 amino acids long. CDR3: CASSPGGAVPSNQPQHF. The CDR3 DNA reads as TGTGCCAGCAGCCCCGGGGGGGCAGTCCCTAGCAATCAGCCCCAGCATTTT.

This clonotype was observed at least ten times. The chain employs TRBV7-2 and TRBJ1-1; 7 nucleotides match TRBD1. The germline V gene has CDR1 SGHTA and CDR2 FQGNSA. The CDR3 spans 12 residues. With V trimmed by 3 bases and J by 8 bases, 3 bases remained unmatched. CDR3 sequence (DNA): TGTGCCAGCAGCTTCGCGGACAGGGAAGCTTTCTTT. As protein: CASSFADREAFF.

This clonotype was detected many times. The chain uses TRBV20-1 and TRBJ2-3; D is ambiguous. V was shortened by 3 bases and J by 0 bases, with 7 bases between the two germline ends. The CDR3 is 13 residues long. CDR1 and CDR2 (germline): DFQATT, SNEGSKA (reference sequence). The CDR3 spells CSASETSTDTQYF. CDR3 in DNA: TGCAGTGCTAGCGAGACTAGCACAGATACGCAGTATTTT.

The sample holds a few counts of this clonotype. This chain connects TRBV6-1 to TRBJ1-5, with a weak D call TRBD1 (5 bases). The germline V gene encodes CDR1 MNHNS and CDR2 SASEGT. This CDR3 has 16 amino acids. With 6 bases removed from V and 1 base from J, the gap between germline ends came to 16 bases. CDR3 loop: CASSRKKGSSNQPQHF. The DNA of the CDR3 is TGTGCCAGCAGCCGAAAAAAGGGGAGCAGCAATCAGCCCCAGCATTTT.

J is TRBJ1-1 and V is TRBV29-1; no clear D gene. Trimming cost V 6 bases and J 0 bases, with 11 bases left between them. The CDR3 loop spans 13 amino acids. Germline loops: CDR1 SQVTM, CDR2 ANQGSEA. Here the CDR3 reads CSVRISMNTEAFF. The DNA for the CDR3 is TGCAGCGTCCGGATATCTATGAACACTGAAGCTTTCTTT. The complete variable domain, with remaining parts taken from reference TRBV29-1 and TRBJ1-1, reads SAVISQKPSRDICQRGTSLTIQCQVDSQVTMMFWYRQQPGQSLTLIATANQGSEATYESGFVIDKFPISRPNLTFSTLTVSNMSPEDSSIYLCSVRISMNTEAFFGQGTRLTVV.

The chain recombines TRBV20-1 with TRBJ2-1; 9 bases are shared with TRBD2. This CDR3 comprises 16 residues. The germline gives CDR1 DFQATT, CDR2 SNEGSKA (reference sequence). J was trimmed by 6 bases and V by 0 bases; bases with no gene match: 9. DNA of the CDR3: TGCAGTGCTAGAGATCTTCGCGGGGGGGCGCTCAATGAGCAGTTCTTC. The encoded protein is CSARDLRGGALNEQFF.

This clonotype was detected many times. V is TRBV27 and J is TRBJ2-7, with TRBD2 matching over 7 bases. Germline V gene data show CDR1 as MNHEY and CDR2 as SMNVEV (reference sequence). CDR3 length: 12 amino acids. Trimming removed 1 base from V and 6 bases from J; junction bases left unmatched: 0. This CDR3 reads CASSLWGGEQYF. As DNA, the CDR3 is TGTGCCAGCAGTTTATGGGGGGGCGAGCAGTACTTC.

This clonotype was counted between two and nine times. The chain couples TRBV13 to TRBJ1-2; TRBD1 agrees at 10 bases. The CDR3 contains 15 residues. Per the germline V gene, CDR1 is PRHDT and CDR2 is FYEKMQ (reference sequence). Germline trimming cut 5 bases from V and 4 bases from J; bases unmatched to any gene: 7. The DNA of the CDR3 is TGTGCCAGCAGCCCGAGGACAGGGGGAACCTATGGCTACACCTTC. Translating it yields CASSPRTGGTYGYTF.

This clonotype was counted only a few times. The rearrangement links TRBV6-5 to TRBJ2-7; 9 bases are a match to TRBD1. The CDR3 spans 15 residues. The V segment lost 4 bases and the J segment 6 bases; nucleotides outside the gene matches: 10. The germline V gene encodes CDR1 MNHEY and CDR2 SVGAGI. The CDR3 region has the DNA TGTGCCAGCAGTTCTTGGACAGGGGTAGGAGGCGAGCAGTACTTC. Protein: CASSSWTGVGGEQYF.

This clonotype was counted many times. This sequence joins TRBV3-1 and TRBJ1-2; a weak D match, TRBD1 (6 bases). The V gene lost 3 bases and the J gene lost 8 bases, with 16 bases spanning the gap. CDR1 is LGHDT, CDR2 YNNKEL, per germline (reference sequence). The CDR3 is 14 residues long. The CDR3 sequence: CASSHGLQGSGYTF. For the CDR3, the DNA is TGTGCCAGCAGCCACGGACTACAGGGAAGCGGCTACACCTTC.

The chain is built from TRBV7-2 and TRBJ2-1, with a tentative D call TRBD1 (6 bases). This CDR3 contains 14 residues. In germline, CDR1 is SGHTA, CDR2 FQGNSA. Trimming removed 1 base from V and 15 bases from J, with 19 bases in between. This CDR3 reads CASSLGTGSLQWFF. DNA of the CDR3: TGTGCCAGCAGCTTAGGTACAGGGTCGTTACAGTGGTTCTTC.

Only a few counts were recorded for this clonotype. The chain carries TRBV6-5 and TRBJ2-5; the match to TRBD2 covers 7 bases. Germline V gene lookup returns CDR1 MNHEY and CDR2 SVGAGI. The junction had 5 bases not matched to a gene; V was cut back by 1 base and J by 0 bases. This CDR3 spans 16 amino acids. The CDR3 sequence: CASSYFLADNQETQYF. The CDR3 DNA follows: TGTGCCAGCAGTTACTTTCTAGCGGACAACCAAGAGACCCAGTACTTC.

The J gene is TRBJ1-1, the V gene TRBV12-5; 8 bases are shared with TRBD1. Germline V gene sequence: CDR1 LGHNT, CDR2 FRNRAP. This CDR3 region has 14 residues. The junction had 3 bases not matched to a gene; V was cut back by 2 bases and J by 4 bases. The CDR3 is CASGLSQGATEAFF. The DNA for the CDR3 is TGTGCTAGTGGTTTGTCCCAGGGGGCCACTGAAGCTTTCTTT.

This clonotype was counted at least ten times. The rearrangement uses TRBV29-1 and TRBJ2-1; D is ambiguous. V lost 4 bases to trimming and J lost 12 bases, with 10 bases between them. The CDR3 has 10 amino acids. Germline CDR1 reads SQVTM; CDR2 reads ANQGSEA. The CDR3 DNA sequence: TGCAGCGTTGCCAATCAAGGGCAGTTCTTC. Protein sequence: CSVANQGQFF.

The CDR3 spells CASSPGPGLAGLNEQFF. The CDR3 coding sequence is TGCGCCAGCAGTCCTGGGCCCGGACTAGCGGGGCTGAATGAGCAGTTCTTC. The chain combines TRBV5-1 with TRBJ2-1; 12 bases are a match to TRBD2. Trimming cost V 5 bases and J 7 bases; bases outside gene matches: 13. The CDR3 spans 17 residues. Germline CDR1 and CDR2: SGHRS and YFSETQ. Drawing the rest from reference TRBV5-1 and TRBJ2-1, the complete variable domain is KAGVTQTPRYLIKTRGQQVTLSCSPISGHRSVSWYQQTPGQGLQFLFEYFSETQRNKGNFPGRFSGRQFSNSRSEMNVSTLELGDSALYLCASSPGPGLAGLNEQFFGPGTRLTVL.

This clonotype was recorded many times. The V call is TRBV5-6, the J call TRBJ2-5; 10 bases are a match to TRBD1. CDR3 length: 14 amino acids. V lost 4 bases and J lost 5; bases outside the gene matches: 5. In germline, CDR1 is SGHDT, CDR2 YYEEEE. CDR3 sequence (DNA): TGTGCCAGCAGCCAGACAGGGGGCGGGGAGACCCAGTACTTC. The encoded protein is CASSQTGGGETQYF. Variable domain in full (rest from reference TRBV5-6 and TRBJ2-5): DAGVTQSPTHLIKTRGQQVTLRCSPKSGHDTVSWYQQALGQGPQFIFQYYEEEERQRGNFPDRFSGHQFPNYSSELNVNALLLGDSALYLCASSQTGGGETQYFGPGTRLLVL.

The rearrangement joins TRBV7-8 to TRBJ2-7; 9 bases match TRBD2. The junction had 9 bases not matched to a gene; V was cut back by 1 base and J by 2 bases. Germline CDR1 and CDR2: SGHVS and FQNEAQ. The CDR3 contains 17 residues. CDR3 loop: CASSLVSSGGFPYEQYF. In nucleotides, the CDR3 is TGTGCCAGCAGCTTAGTCTCGAGCGGGGGGTTTCCCTACGAGCAGTACTTC.

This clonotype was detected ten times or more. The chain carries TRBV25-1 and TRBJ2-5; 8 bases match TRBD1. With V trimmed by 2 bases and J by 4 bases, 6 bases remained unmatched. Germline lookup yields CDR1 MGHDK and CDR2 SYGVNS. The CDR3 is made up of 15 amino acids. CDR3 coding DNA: TGTGCCAGCAGTGAAACCGGACAGGGAAGAGAGACCCAGTACTTC. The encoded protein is CASSETGQGRETQYF.